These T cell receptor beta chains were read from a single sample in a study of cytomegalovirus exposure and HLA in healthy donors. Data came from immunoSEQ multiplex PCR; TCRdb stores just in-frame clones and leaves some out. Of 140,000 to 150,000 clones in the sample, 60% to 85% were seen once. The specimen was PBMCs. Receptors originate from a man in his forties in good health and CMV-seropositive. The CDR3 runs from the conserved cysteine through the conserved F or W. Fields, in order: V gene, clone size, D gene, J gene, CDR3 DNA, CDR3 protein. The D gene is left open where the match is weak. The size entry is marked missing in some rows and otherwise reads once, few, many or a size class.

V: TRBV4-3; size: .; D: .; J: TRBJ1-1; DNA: TGCGCCAGCAGCCAAGCAGGTAGGACTGAAGCTTTCTTT; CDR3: CASSQAGRTEAFF
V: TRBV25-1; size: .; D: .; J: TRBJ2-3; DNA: TGTGCCAGCAGAGGGTGGTATGCTAGCGATACCACAGATACGCAGTATTTT; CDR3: CASRGWYASDTTDTQYF
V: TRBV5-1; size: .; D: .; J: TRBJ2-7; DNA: TGCGCCAGCAGCTTGCGAGGGGGATTCTACGAGCAGTACTTC; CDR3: CASSLRGGFYEQYF
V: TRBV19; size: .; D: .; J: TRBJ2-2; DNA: TGTGCCAGTAGTTTTACAGGGTACACCGGGGAGCTGTTTTTT; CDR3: CASSFTGYTGELFF
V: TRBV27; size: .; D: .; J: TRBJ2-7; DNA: TGTGCCAGCAGTTTGAACGGAGTGACCTACGAGCAGTACTTC; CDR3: CASSLNGVTYEQYF
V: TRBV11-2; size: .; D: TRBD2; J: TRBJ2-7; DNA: TGTGCCAGCAGCCCACGGACTAGCGGGAGTAACGAGCAGTACTTC; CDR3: CASSPRTSGSNEQYF
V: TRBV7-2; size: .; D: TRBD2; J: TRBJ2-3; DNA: TGTGCCAGCAGCCAATGGGGGACTAGTGTGTATTCAGGCACAGATACGCAGTATTTT; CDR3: CASSQWGTSVYSGTDTQYF
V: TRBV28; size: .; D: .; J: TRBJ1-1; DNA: TGTGCCAGCAGACATGGCCAATCCCAATCACGCCAAGAAGCTTTCTTT; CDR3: CASRHGQSQSRQEAFF
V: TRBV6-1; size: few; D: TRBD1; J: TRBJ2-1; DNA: TGTGCCAGCAGTGAAGTCGAATGGACAGGTCCCTACAATGAGCAGTTCTTC; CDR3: CASSEVEWTGPYNEQFF
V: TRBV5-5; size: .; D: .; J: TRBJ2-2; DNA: TGTGCCAGCAGCTTGGAGCGGTGGGGGGAGCTGTTTTTT; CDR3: CASSLERWGELFF
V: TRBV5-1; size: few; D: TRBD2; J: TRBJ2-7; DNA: TGCGCCAGCAGCTACGGACTAGCGGGAGGATACGAGCAGTACTTC; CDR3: CASSYGLAGGYEQYF
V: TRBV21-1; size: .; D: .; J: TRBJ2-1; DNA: TGTGCCAGCAGTCGCGGGGGGGCGGGGAAGGGGGCCAATGAGCAGTTCTTC; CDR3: CASSRGGAGKGANEQFF
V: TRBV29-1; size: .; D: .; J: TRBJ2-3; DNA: TGCAGCGTTGGGGCGTATAGCACAGATACGCAGTATTTT; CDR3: CSVGAYSTDTQYF
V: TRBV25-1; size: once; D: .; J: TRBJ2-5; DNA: TGTGCCAGCAGTGAATCATGGGGGGTATGGGAGACCCAGTACTTC; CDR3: CASSESWGVWETQYF
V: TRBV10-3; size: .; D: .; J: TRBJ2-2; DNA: TGTGCCATCAGGGGATTAACAGGAACGAACACCGGGGAGCTGTTTTTT; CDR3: CAIRGLTGTNTGELFF
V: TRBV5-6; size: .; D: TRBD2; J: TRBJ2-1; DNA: TGTGCCAGCGGGAGGGCCTACAATGAGCAGTTCTTC; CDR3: CASGRAYNEQFF
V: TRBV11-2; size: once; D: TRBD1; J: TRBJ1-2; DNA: TGTGCCAGCAGCTTCGACAGGGGAGGTGGCTACACCTTC; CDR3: CASSFDRGGGYTF
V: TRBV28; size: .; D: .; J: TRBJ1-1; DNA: TGTGCCAGCAGTCCGAGGACACGGGCTTTCTTT; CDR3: CASSPRTRAFF
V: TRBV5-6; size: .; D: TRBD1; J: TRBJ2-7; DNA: TGTGCCAGCTCAACCGGGACAGGGCCCTACGAGCAGTACTTC; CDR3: CASSTGTGPYEQYF
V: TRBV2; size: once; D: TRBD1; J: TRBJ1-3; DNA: TGTGCCAGCAGTGAAAGGGGAGACAGGGGAGGTGGAAACACCATATATTTT; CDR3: CASSERGDRGGGNTIYF
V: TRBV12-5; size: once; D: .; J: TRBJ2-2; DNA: TGTGCTAGTGGTTTCAGCCCTGGAGTCACCGGGGAGCTGTTTTTT; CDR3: CASGFSPGVTGELFF
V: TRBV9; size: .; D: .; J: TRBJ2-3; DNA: TGTGCCAGCAGCGTAGGAGATAGCGGAAACACAGATACGCAGTATTTT; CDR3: CASSVGDSGNTDTQYF
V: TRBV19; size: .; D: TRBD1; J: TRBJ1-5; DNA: TGTGCCAGTGGACAGGGTAATGGTCGTAGCAATCAGCCCCAGCATTTT; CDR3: CASGQGNGRSNQPQHF
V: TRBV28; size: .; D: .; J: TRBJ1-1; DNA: TGTGCCAGCAGCCTAGGACAGCTCCACACTGAAGCTTTCTTT; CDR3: CASSLGQLHTEAFF
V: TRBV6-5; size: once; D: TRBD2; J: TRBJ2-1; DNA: TGTGCCAGCAGCCTAGCGGGAGGTCCCTCGTTCTTC; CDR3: CASSLAGGPSFF
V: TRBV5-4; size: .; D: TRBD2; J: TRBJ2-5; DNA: TGTGCCAGCAGCTTGGGGGCTAGCGGGGGACAAGAGACCCAGTACTTC; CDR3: CASSLGASGGQETQYF
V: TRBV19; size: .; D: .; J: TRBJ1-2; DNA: TGTGCCAGTAGTACGACCAACGGGGGTAACTATGGCTACACCTTC; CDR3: CASSTTNGGNYGYTF
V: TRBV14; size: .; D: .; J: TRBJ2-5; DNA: TGTGCCACCCGTAGGACAGCTGGGGAGACCCAGTACTTC; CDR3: CATRRTAGETQYF
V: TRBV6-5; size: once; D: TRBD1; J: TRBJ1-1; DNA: TGTGCCAGCAGTCGACAGGGAACCTTAACTGAAGCTTTCTTT; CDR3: CASSRQGTLTEAFF
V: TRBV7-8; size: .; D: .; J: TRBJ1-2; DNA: TGTGCCAGCAGCTTAGATCTAGGGAGGATGGGCGGCTACACCTTC; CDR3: CASSLDLGRMGGYTF
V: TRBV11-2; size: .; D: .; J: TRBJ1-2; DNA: TGTGCCAGCAGCTTTTCAGGGAACTATGGCTACACCTTC; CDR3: CASSFSGNYGYTF
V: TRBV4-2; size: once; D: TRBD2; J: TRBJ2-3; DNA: TGTGCCAGCAGCGTAGCGGGAGGAAGCACAGATACGCAGTATTTT; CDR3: CASSVAGGSTDTQYF
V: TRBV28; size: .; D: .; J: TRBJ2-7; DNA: TGTGCCAGCAGTTTGATAGGAAGGGGTATATACGAGCAGTACTTC; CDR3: CASSLIGRGIYEQYF
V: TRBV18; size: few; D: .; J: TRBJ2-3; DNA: TGTGCCAGCTCACCTACGGGCACAGATACGCAGTATTTT; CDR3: CASSPTGTDTQYF
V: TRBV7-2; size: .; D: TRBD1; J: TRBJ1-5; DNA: TGTGCCAGCAGCGGGGACAGGTATCAGCCCCAGCATTTT; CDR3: CASSGDRYQPQHF
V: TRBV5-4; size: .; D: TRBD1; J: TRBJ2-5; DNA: TGTGCCAGCAGCGGCCGGGACAGGGGGGAGACCCAGTACTTC; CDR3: CASSGRDRGETQYF
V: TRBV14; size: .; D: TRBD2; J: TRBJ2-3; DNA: TGTGCCAGCAGCCAAGTTACCTCCGGGACTAGCGGGAGTTATTATACGCAGTATTTT; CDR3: CASSQVTSGTSGSYYTQYF
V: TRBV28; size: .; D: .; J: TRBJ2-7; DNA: TGTGCCAGCAGTTGGGGTAACAGGTACCCCTCCTACGAGCAGTACTTC; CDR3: CASSWGNRYPSYEQYF
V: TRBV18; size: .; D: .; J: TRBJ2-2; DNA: TGTGCCAGCTCACCACTCAGGGCGGCCACCGGGGAGCTGTTTTTT; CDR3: CASSPLRAATGELFF
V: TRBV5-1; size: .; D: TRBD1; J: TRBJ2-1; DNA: TGCGCCAGCTCCTTCGGGGGACAGGGTAACGAGCAGTTCTTC; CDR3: CASSFGGQGNEQFF
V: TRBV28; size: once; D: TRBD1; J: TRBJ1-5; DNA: TGTGCCAGCAGTTCCCCGGACAGGTACAATCAGCCCCAGCATTTT; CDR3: CASSSPDRYNQPQHF
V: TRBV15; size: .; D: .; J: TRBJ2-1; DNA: TGTGCCACCAGCAGGAGGTCGGCCTCGGACAATGAGCAGTTCTTC; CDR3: CATSRRSASDNEQFF
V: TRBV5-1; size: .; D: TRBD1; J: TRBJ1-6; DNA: TGCGCCAGCAGCACCTCGGGACAGGGGTTTATTAATTCACCCCTCCACTTT; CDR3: CASSTSGQGFINSPLHF
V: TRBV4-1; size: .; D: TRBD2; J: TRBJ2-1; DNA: TGCGCCAGCAGCCAACCAGGGACTAGCAGTCGGGATGAGCAGTTCTTC; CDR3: CASSQPGTSSRDEQFF
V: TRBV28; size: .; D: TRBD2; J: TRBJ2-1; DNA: TGTGCCAGCAGGCCTCCCCCAGCGGGAGAAGTCAATGAGCAGTTCTTC; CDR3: CASRPPPAGEVNEQFF
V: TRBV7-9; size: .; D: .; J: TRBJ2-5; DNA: TGTGCCAGCAGCTGGAGTGGGGAGACCCAGTACTTC; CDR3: CASSWSGETQYF
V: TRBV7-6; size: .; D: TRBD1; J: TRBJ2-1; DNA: TGTGCCAGCAGCCCGGGACAGGGATGGTCCTACAATGAGCAGTTCTTC; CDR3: CASSPGQGWSYNEQFF
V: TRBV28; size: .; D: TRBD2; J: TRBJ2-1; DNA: TGTGCCAGCACCCCACTGGGGACTAGCGGTTACAATGAGCAGTTCTTC; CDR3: CASTPLGTSGYNEQFF
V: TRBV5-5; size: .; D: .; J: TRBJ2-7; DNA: TGTGCCAGCACCCCTGGCGGAGCCGTAGCCTCCTACGAGCAGTACTTC; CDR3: CASTPGGAVASYEQYF
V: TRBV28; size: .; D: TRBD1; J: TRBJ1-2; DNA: TGTGCCAGCAGTTCGCCGGGACAGCTACACTATGGCTACACCTTC; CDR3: CASSSPGQLHYGYTF
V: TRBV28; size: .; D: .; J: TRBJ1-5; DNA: TGTGCCAGCCGCACCATAGTCCGTCAGGGCCATAGTCAGCCCCAGCATTTT; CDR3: CASRTIVRQGHSQPQHF
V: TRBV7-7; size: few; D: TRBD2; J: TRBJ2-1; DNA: TGTGCCAGCAGCTCTTCTAGCGGATTTGGGAATGAGCAGTTCTTC; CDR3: CASSSSSGFGNEQFF